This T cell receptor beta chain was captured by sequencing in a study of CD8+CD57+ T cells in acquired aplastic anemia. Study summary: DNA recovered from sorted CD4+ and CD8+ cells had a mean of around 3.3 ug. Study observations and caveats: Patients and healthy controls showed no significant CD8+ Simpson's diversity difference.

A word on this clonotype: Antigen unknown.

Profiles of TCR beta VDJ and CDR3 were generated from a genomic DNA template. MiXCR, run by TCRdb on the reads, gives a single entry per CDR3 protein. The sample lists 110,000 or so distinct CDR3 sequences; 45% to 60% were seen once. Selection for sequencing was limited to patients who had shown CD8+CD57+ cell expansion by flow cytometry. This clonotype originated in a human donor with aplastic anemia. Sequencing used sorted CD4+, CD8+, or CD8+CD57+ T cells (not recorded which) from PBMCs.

The CDR3 bases are TGTGCCGTGACGGGGCTGAACACCGGGGAGCTGTTTTTT. This codes for CAVTGLNTGELFF. The gene calls are TRBV10-3 and TRBJ2-2; D possibly uses TRBD1 or TRBD2 (5 bases each). This CDR3 comprises 13 residues. Germline CDR1 and CDR2: ENHRY and SYGVKD. Between the trimmed V and J ends, which lost 11 bases and 1 base, there was a span of 11 bases.